This is a list of T cell receptor beta chains from one sample in a study of siplizumab effects on memory and regulatory T cells. Assay: immunoSEQ multiplex PCR; the TCRdb copy retains only in-frame clones and omits some. Among approximately 110,000 clones listed, approximately 94% were seen once. Source material: CD4+ T cells sorted from blood. All receptors come from a human donor in good health. CDR3s include the opening cysteine and the closing phenylalanine or tryptophan.

>TRBV7-9|TRBJ2-1|15
CASSLDRMVLDEQFF
>TRBV27|TRBJ1-4|13
CASKAALNEKLFF
>TRBV2|TRBJ2-7|12
CASSGDSYEQYF
>TRBV19|TRBJ2-7|13
CASSIGRTYEQYF
>TRBV7-9|TRBJ2-5|15
CASSKTSGRKETQYF
>TRBV7-2|TRBJ2-7|15
CASSPTSGRAYEQYF
>TRBV6-5|TRBJ2-7|13
CASSYRDYNEQYF
>TRBV6-6|TRBJ1-5|13
CASTQGGNQPQHF
>TRBV19|TRBJ2-5|15
CASSPTSGSAETQYF
>TRBV5-4|TRBJ1-1|12
CASSWGATEAFF
>TRBV25-1|TRBJ1-4|15
CASSAGGGPNEKLFF
>TRBV6-1|TRBJ2-3|15
CASSEWDISTDTQYF
>TRBV6-5|TRBJ1-2|16
CASSYSYEMTNYGYTF
>TRBV11-3|TRBJ2-5|13
CASSSAGQETQYF
>TRBV7-2|TRBJ1-3|16
CASRSGQGRFGNTIYF
>TRBV7-9|TRBJ2-5|11
CASSRGETQYF
>TRBV2|TRBJ1-5|13
CASGGSWYQPQHF
>TRBV18|TRBJ1-1|13
CASSPKTGTEAFF
>TRBV9|TRBJ2-3|13
CASSVGGTDTQYF
>TRBV5-6|TRBJ2-7|12
CASSSGMGEQYF
>TRBV10-1|TRBJ2-5|14
CASSDRGAQETQYF
>TRBV2|TRBJ1-1|15
CASTLSGTGDTEAFF
>TRBV11-2|TRBJ2-3|15
CASSLAGGDTDTQYF
>TRBV15|TRBJ2-7|16
CATSRGIGQGEYEQYF
>TRBV6-1|TRBJ2-2|13
CASSEISTGELFF
>TRBV18|TRBJ1-1|16
CASSPSDPAVNTEAFF
>TRBV15|TRBJ2-5|13
CATSRGAEETQYF
>TRBV28|TRBJ2-1|12
CASNSGGNEQFF
>TRBV7-9|TRBJ2-7|15
CASSYRDRGTYEQYF
>TRBV9|TRBJ2-5|15
CASSGMAGQQETQYF
>TRBV5-1|TRBJ2-1|15
CASSLIPFSYNEQFF
>TRBV11-2|TRBJ2-5|14
CASSLGDSQETQYF
>TRBV14|TRBJ2-2|15
CASRPAGSLTGELFF
>TRBV19|TRBJ1-1|14
CASSIWGGNTEAFF
>TRBV5-1|TRBJ1-3|15
CASSRDRGPGNTIYF
>TRBV11-3|TRBJ1-2|11
CASRGQFGYTF
>TRBV11-3|TRBJ1-1|17
CASSLYPFLGGRTEAFF
>TRBV6-6|TRBJ1-2|15
CASSYSAWPGGGYTF
>TRBV15|TRBJ2-1|16
CATSRGSGRPYNEQFF
>TRBV4-1|TRBJ2-3|17
CASSQVGSGHSTDTQYF
>TRBV5-5|TRBJ1-2|14
CASSSSGAFYGYTF
>TRBV6-5|TRBJ1-1|13
CAARRQGLTEAFF
>TRBV14|TRBJ2-7|12
CASSQNSQTVWF
>TRBV6-1|TRBJ2-7|13
CASSGTNVAEQYF
>TRBV25-1|TRBJ1-5|18
CASSEGWLGRLGNQPQHF
>TRBV2|TRBJ2-2|15
CASSAYTTNTGELFF
>TRBV27|TRBJ2-4|13
CASSLEGRNIQYF
>TRBV14|TRBJ2-3|15
CASSHLGTSTDTQYF
>TRBV6-5|TRBJ1-2|13
CASSYSTIGGYTF
>TRBV27|TRBJ1-2|18
CASSLFGQGVATVDGYTF
>TRBV21-1|TRBJ1-2|14
CASSKDHQGDGYTF
>TRBV6-4|TRBJ1-1|13
CASSASMNTEAFF
>TRBV7-2|TRBJ1-2|13
CASSSRQGGGYTF
>TRBV7-9|TRBJ1-1|14
CASGSRKGSTEAFF